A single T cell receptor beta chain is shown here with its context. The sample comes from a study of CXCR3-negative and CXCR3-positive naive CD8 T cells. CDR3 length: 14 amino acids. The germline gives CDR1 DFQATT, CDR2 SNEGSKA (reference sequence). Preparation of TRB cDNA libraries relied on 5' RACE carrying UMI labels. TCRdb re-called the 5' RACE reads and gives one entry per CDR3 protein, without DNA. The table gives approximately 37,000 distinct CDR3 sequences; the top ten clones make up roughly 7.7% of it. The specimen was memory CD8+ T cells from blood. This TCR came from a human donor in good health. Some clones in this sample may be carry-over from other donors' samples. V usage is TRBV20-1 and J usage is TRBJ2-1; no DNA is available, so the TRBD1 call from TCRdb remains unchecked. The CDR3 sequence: CSARDRQGLNEQFF.